The 20 T cell receptor beta chains listed next were all sequenced from one sample in a study of radiation and T cells in renal cell carcinoma. The time point denotes: baseline pretreatment blood. Described treatment: 15 Gy SBRT to primary tumor, nephrectomy 4 weeks later. Sequencing was performed with immunoSEQ multiplex PCR; in TCRdb, only in-frame clones are kept and a portion is missing. This table holds 120,000 to 150,000 clones, over 80% found once. Here the sequenced sample was blood, taken from a patient whose treatment included radiotherapy and nephrectomy. Receptors originate from a woman aged 45-65 years with renal cell carcinoma.

This clone appeared a few times. This chain uses TRBV28 with TRBJ1-2, with a tentative D call TRBD1 (6 bases). Germline V gene sequence: CDR1 MDHEN, CDR2 SYDVKM. This CDR3 comprises 16 residues. V lost 2 bases, J lost 4 bases, and 17 bases lay in between. The CDR3 sequence: CASSLPGQRGTYGYTF. The DNA of the CDR3 is TGTGCCAGCAGTTTACCTGGACAGAGGGGGACCTATGGCTACACCTTC.

The sample holds a few counts of this clone. The chain employs TRBV5-1 and TRBJ2-2, with 10 bases aligning to TRBD2. Germline CDR1 is SGHRS and CDR2 is YFSETQ. Losses at the gene ends were 4 bases for V and 4 bases for J; bases not matched to a gene: 7. CDR3 length equals 16 residues. CDR3 nucleotides: TGCGCCAGCAGCGGAGGGACTAGCGTCCGCACCGGGGAGCTGTTTTTT. Amino acid sequence: CASSGGTSVRTGELFF.

The rearrangement links TRBV13 to TRBJ1-6; D is unresolved. This CDR3 has 16 residues. Per germline, CDR1 PRHDT and CDR2 FYEKMQ (reference sequence). Trimming shortened V by 0 bases and J by 0 bases, and 6 bases separated the two germline ends. The CDR3 DNA reads as TGTGCCAGCAGCTTAGGCTATAGCTCCTATAATTCACCCCTCCACTTT. It is translated as CASSLGYSSYNSPLHF.

This clone has only a few counts. V is TRBV7-9 and J is TRBJ2-7, with D tentatively TRBD1 or TRBD2 (5 bases each). The CDR3 loop spans 15 amino acids. Trimming took 5 bases from V and 0 from J, leaving 14 bases between them. Germline assignment: CDR1 SEHNR and CDR2 FQNEAQ (reference sequence). CDR3 sequence reads: CASSRLGDRSYEQYF. The CDR3 region has the DNA TGTGCCAGCAGCCGGCTAGGGGACCGCTCCTACGAGCAGTACTTC.

The chain recombines TRBV4-1 with TRBJ2-2, with TRBD2 matching 8 bases. There are 17 residues in the CDR3. With V trimmed by 1 base and J by 2 bases, 6 bases remained unmatched. Germline assignment: CDR1 MGHRA and CDR2 YSYEKL. CDR3 DNA sequence: TGCGCCAGCAGCCAAGCCGGGGGGGACCTTAACACCGGGGAGCTGTTTTTT. Its protein product is CASSQAGGDLNTGELFF.

The chain is built from TRBV13 and TRBJ2-5, with D unresolved. Looked up from germline, CDR1 is PRHDT and CDR2 is FYEKMQ (reference sequence). V lost 4 bases to trimming and J lost 6 bases, with 15 bases between them. CDR3 length equals 14 residues. The DNA for the CDR3 is TGTGCCAGCAGCTCGGCGGTAGTAAGGCAGACCCAGTACTTC. Translation gives CASSSAVVRQTQYF.

This chain uses TRBV5-4 with TRBJ1-6, with TRBD1 identical over 7 bases. The V gene end was trimmed by 5 bases and the J gene end by 5 bases; junction bases not matched to a gene: 16. Germline V gene lookup returns CDR1 SGHNT and CDR2 YYREEE (reference sequence). This CDR3 region has 18 residues. The DNA of the CDR3 is TGTGCCAGCAGGCATAAGACAGGGCCCTACAACAATAATTCACCCCTCCACTTT. Amino acid sequence: CASRHKTGPYNNNSPLHF.

The chain uses TRBV5-1 and TRBJ1-4; TRBD1 matches 10 bases. The CDR3 spans 16 residues. The germline V gene has CDR1 SGHRS and CDR2 YFSETQ. Trimming cost V 4 bases and J 7 bases; bases outside gene matches: 10. CDR3 amino acids: CASSTGQGGFSEKLFF. In DNA, the CDR3 is TGCGCCAGCAGCACAGGACAGGGGGGTTTTTCTGAAAAACTGTTTTTT.

The rearrangement links TRBV6-5 to TRBJ1-2; D not resolved. The CDR3 consists of 15 residues. The V end lost 2 bases, the J end lost 4 bases, and 14 bases lay between the germline ends. CDR1 MNHEY and CDR2 SVGAGI come from the germline V gene. In DNA form, the CDR3 reads TGTGCCAGCAGTTACGGACTGGGATCTTCCTATGGCTACACCTTC. Its translation is CASSYGLGSSYGYTF.

CDR3 coding DNA: TGTGCCAGCAGCTTAAATCTCGTCGCAGATACGCAGTATTTT. Translated, it gives CASSLNLVADTQYF. This chain connects TRBV11-2 to TRBJ2-3; D call uncertain. Trimming shortened V by 2 bases and J by 4 bases, and 10 bases separated the two germline ends. CDR1 is SGHAT and CDR2 is FQNNGV in the germline V gene. This CDR3 has 14 residues. Full variable domain (rest looked up from reference TRBV11-2 and TRBJ2-3): EAGVAQSPRYKIIEKRQSVAFWCNPISGHATLYWYQQILGQGPKLLIQFQNNGVVDDSQLPKDRFSAERLKGVDSTLKIQPAKLEDSAVYLCASSLNLVADTQYFGPGTRLTVL.

This clone has just one count. The chain has TRBV30 and TRBJ2-1; 14 bases fit TRBD2. CDR3 length: 15 residues. The germline V gene encodes CDR1 GTSNPN and CDR2 SVGIG (reference sequence). J lost 9 bases, V lost 2 bases, and 6 bases had no gene match. CDR3 DNA: TGTGCCTGGAGTTTCGGGACTAGCGGGGGTTTTGAGCAGTTCTTC. Encoded protein: CAWSFGTSGGFEQFF. Full variable domain (remainder filled in from reference TRBV30 and TRBJ2-1): SQTIHQWPATLVQPVGSPLSLECTVEGTSNPNLYWYRQAAGRGLQLLFYSVGIGQISSEVPQNLSASRPQDRQFILSSKKLLLSDSGFYLCAWSFGTSGGFEQFFGPGTRLTVL.

The chain recombines TRBV7-2 with TRBJ1-1; perhaps TRBD1 as D (6 bases). Trimming pared 6 bases from V and 4 bases from J, leaving 12 bases between. The germline V gene encodes CDR1 SGHTA and CDR2 FQGNSA. This CDR3 is built from 13 residues. This chain's CDR3 is CASRSTGPTEAFF. CDR3 nucleotides: TGTGCCAGCAGATCAACAGGGCCCACTGAAGCTTTCTTT.

A word on this clone: One end of the junction varies from germline; a read error may be responsible. CDR3 DNA: TGTGCTAGCAGCTTAGCACTTAATCCTCCCTTGATCCGGGAGCTGTTTTTT. Translating it yields CASSLALNPPLIRELFF. The chain is built from TRBV7-7 and TRBJ2-2; D not certain. The germline gives CDR1 SSHAT, CDR2 FNYEAQ (reference sequence). The CDR3 is 17 residues long.

The rearrangement joins TRBV30 to TRBJ2-7; 7 bases align to TRBD1. This CDR3 is built from 11 residues. Trimming removed 3 bases from V and 5 bases from J; junction bases left unmatched: 1. Germline-derived CDR1 and CDR2 are GTSNPN and SVGIG (reference sequence). CDR3 residues: CAWRTGHEQYF. DNA of the CDR3: TGTGCCTGGAGGACAGGGCACGAGCAGTACTTC.

This sequence joins TRBV29-1 and TRBJ2-7; D gene uncertain. The V end was cut by 4 bases, the J end by 4 bases, with 8 bases between. Germline V CDR1 and CDR2: SQVTM, ANQGSEA. This CDR3 has 11 amino acids. CDR3 nucleotide sequence: TGCAGCGTTGCGACACTGTACGAGCAGTACTTC. Translation: CSVATLYEQYF.

The chain is built from TRBV9 and TRBJ1-3; D call uncertain. Germline CDR1 reads SGDLS; CDR2 reads YYNGEE. This CDR3 comprises 12 residues. V lost 2 bases and J lost 3, with 3 bases in between. The CDR3 protein is CASSVYGNTIYF. As DNA, the CDR3 is TGTGCCAGCAGCGTTTATGGAAACACCATATATTTT.

The CDR3 DNA reads TGTGCCACCAAAGCGGACGCGAACACCGGGGAGCTGTTTTTT. Amino acids: CATKADANTGELFF. The chain joins TRBV10-3 to TRBJ2-2; D perhaps matches TRBD2 (5 bases). Looked up from germline, CDR1 is ENHRY and CDR2 is SYGVKD. V lost 10 bases to trimming and J lost 0 bases, with 12 bases between them. This CDR3 is 14 amino acids long.

This chain joins TRBV2 and TRBJ2-7, with 10 bases fitting TRBD1. Germline CDR1 SNHLY, CDR2 FYNNEI. This CDR3 spans 14 amino acids. V shed 7 bases and J 5 bases; nucleotides not matched to a gene: 8. CDR3 sequence: CASIWGQGFDEQYF. DNA for the CDR3: TGTGCCAGCATCTGGGGACAGGGGTTCGACGAGCAGTACTTC. Supplemented by reference TRBV2 and TRBJ2-7, the full variable domain reads EPEVTQTPSHQVTQMGQEVILRCVPISNHLYFYWYRQILGQKVEFLVSFYNNEISEKSEIFDDQFSVERPDGSNFTLKIRSTKLEDSAMYFCASIWGQGFDEQYFGPGTRLTVT.

This chain links TRBV9 with TRBJ1-4, with D perhaps TRBD1 (5 bases). V lost 6 bases, J lost 10 bases, and 25 bases lay in between. CDR1 and CDR2 (germline): SGDLS, YYNGEE. This CDR3 contains 16 residues. The CDR3 is CASTPGQAGGVGKLFF. The CDR3 bases are TGTGCCAGCACGCCGGGCCAGGCTGGGGGGGTTGGAAAACTGTTTTTT. The complete variable domain, with remaining parts taken from reference TRBV9 and TRBJ1-4, reads DSGVTQTPKHLITATGQRVTLRCSPRSGDLSVYWYQQSLDQGLQFLIQYYNGEERAKGNILERFSAQQFPDLHSELNLSSLELGDSALYFCASTPGQAGGVGKLFFGSGTQLSVL.

The chain recombines TRBV28 with TRBJ1-4; TRBD1 matches 8 bases. With V trimmed by 2 bases and J by 7 bases, 3 bases remained unmatched. Germline V lookup: CDR1 MDHEN, CDR2 SYDVKM. CDR3 length equals 14 residues. The CDR3 loop is CASSLVQGGEKLFF. DNA of the CDR3: TGTGCCAGCAGTTTAGTACAGGGGGGTGAAAAACTGTTTTTT. The full variable domain, its missing parts supplied by reference TRBV28 and TRBJ1-4, is DVKVTQSSRYLVKRTGEKVFLECVQDMDHENMFWYRQDPGLGLRLIYFSYDVKMKEKGDIPEGYSVSREKKERFSLILESASTNQTSMYLCASSLVQGGEKLFFGSGTQLSVL.